The 19 T cell receptor beta chains below were found in one sample sequenced in a study of T-cell reconstitution after alpha-beta-depleted transplantation in children. The authors prepared the TCRbeta library with unique molecular identifiers. TCRdb redid the calling of the PCR reads with MiXCR, one entry per CDR3 protein. Counted here are 150,000 to 250,000 distinct CDR3 sequences, 13% to 15% occurring once; the ten biggest clones make up about 12%. This material consisted of PBMCs from the stem cell graft donor, taken from the stem cell graft. Receptors were obtained from a human donor who donated a stem cell graft to a child with acute lymphoblastic leukemia.

The chain has TRBV7-2 and TRBJ2-1; D tentatively reads TRBD1 or TRBD2 (5 bases each). The CDR3 has 13 amino acids. Trimming removed 3 bases from V and 10 bases from J, with 13 bases in between. Germline values: CDR1 SGHTA, CDR2 FQGNSA. Written as DNA, the CDR3 is TGTGCCAGCAGCTTGGGACCATCCAGGGAGCAGTTCTTC. This gives the protein CASSLGPSREQFF.

The chain is built from TRBV14 and TRBJ2-1; 7 positions match TRBD2. The CDR3 contains 14 residues. V dropped 3 bases and J dropped 6; count of bases not matched to a gene: 5. Germline V lookup: CDR1 SGHDN, CDR2 FVKESK. In DNA form, the CDR3 reads TGTGCCAGCAGCCAGCGGACTAGGACCAATGAGCAGTTCTTC. Residues: CASSQRTRTNEQFF.

This clonotype was seen repeatedly, ten times or more. V and J are TRBV11-1 and TRBJ2-5; TRBD2 might be the D (6 bases). The CDR3 spans 18 residues. V shed 5 bases and J shed 2 bases, with 24 bases lying between them. Germline values: CDR1 SGHAT, CDR2 FQDESV (reference sequence). The CDR3 region is CASSPRIGPSDAQETQYF. The CDR3 DNA reads TGTGCCAGCAGCCCTAGGATAGGGCCTAGCGACGCGCAAGAGACCCAGTACTTC.

Regarding this clonotype: This sequence may be a read error, since a much larger clone differs from it by one base. This rearrangement joins TRBV11-2 to TRBJ2-1; no clear D gene. Trimming stripped 0 bases from V and 13 bases from J, with 13 bases between. The CDR3 has 13 residues. The germline V gene has CDR1 SGHAT and CDR2 FQNNGV. CDR3 in amino acids: CASSLDPTSDQFF. The CDR3 DNA follows: TGTGCCAGCAGCTTAGACCCTACGAGTGACCAGTTCTTC.

This clonotype was detected once. This CDR3 reads CCARDRGRTYGYTF. The CDR3 DNA follows: TGCTGCGCTAGAGACAGGGGCCGAACCTATGGCTACACCTTC. V gene TRBV20-1 combines with J gene TRBJ1-2, with 8 bases fitting TRBD1. The CDR3 contains 14 residues. The germline CDR1 and CDR2 sequences are DFQATT and SNEGSKA (reference sequence).

This clonotype showed up many times. The chain recombines TRBV29-1 with TRBJ1-2; the D gene is possibly TRBD1 (6 bases). Germline CDR1 is SQVTM and CDR2 is ANQGSEA. The CDR3 has 12 residues. The ends were cut back, 7 bases at V and 8 bases at J, with 17 bases in the middle. CDR3 region: CSGKSGAQGYTF. The CDR3 DNA is TGCAGCGGGAAATCGGGGGCGCAGGGCTACACCTTC.

This clonotype occurred many times. The chain uses TRBV5-1 and TRBJ2-1; D uncertain. Trimming removed 4 bases at V and 7 bases at J, with 21 bases between. This CDR3 has 16 amino acids. The germline gives CDR1 SGHRS, CDR2 YFSETQ. CDR3 sequence reads: CASSPRRSTLSNEQFF. The DNA for the CDR3 is TGCGCCAGCAGCCCACGGAGATCGACCCTCAGTAATGAGCAGTTCTTC.

This clonotype has a handful of counts. This chain uses TRBV18 with TRBJ1-1, with 8 bases aligning to TRBD1. The junction had 5 bases not matched to a gene; V was cut back by 0 bases and J by 2 bases. The V gene's germline CDR1 is KGHSH and CDR2 LQKENI. The CDR3 length is 16 residues. CDR3 sequence reads: CASSPPDRALNTEAFF. The CDR3 nucleotides are TGTGCCAGCTCACCACCGGACAGGGCCTTAAACACTGAAGCTTTCTTT.

The CDR3: CSASGQGGTQPQHF. CDR3 in DNA: TGCAGTGCTTCGGGACAGGGGGGGACTCAGCCCCAGCATTTT. The chain uses TRBV20-1 and TRBJ1-5; 11 positions match TRBD1. The CDR3 length is 14 residues. Germline V lookup: CDR1 DFQATT, CDR2 SNEGSKA (reference sequence). The ends lost 5 bases at V and 6 bases at J; junction bases unmatched: 6.

Turning to this clonotype: A much larger clone lies a single base off, so this may be a read error. The chain combines TRBV12-3 or TRBV12-4 with TRBJ1-2; D unresolved. This CDR3 comprises 12 residues. Trimming left V 7 bases short and J 8 bases short, with 14 bases between. CDR3 DNA: TGTGCCAGCAACATTCGTGGCGGGGGCTACACCTTC. This translates into CASNIRGGGYTF.

This clonotype was seen at least ten times. The chain carries TRBV20-1 and TRBJ2-5; D uncertain. CDR1 DFQATT and CDR2 SNEGSKA come from the germline V gene (reference sequence). V was shortened by 3 bases and J by 3 bases, with 8 bases between the two germline ends. CDR3 size: 12 residues. CDR3 residues: CSASSREETQYF. The DNA of the CDR3 is TGCAGTGCTAGTTCTAGGGAAGAGACCCAGTACTTC.

This clonotype has ten or more counts. The chain is built from TRBV5-1 and TRBJ1-1; 8 bases map to TRBD1. The CDR3 sequence is 15 residues long. V shed 0 bases and J 7 bases; nucleotides not matched to a gene: 8. Germline-derived CDR1 and CDR2 are SGHRS and YFSETQ. The CDR3 region is CASSLDGRGLGEAFF. CDR3 in DNA: TGCGCCAGCAGCTTGGACGGCAGGGGGCTCGGTGAAGCTTTCTTT.

This clonotype was found many times. This chain connects TRBV29-1 to TRBJ2-2; either TRBD1 or TRBD2 may supply D (5 bases each). The length of the CDR3 is 13 residues. Deletions cut 5 bases from V and 4 bases from J, with 11 bases between. Germline V gives CDR1 SQVTM, CDR2 ANQGSEA. The CDR3 loop is CSVWDPSTGELFF. The CDR3 nucleotides read TGCAGCGTTTGGGACCCTTCCACCGGGGAGCTGTTTTTT.

V gene TRBV18 combines with J gene TRBJ1-5; D gene ambiguous. Looked up from germline, CDR1 is KGHSH and CDR2 is LQKENI. Trimming cost V 6 bases and J 1 base, with 13 bases left between them. CDR3 size: 15 residues. CDR3 sequence (DNA): TGTGCCAGCTCGTCTAACCTGGGGAGCAATCAGCCCCAGCATTTT. Translation: CASSSNLGSNQPQHF. Supplemented by reference TRBV18 and TRBJ1-5, the full variable domain reads NAGVMQNPRHLVRRRGQEARLRCSPMKGHSHVYWYRQLPEEGLKFMVYLQKENIIDESGMPKERFSAEFPKEGPSILRIQQVVRGDSAAYFCASSSNLGSNQPQHFGDGTRLSIL.

This sequence joins TRBV6-5 and TRBJ2-7; 9 nucleotides agree with TRBD2. There are 14 residues in the CDR3. V lost 4 bases and J lost 8; bases outside the gene matches: 9. Germline V gene sequence: CDR1 MNHEY, CDR2 SVGAGI. CDR3 nucleotides: TGTGCCAGCAGTTTCGCTAGCGGGACGGGGAAGCAGTACTTC. Amino acid sequence: CASSFASGTGKQYF.

The chain combines TRBV30 with TRBJ2-1, with 8 positions matching TRBD2. The length of the CDR3 is 20 residues. Trimming removed 0 bases from V and 4 bases from J; junction bases left unmatched: 20. Germline assignment: CDR1 GTSNPN and CDR2 SVGIG (reference sequence). CDR3 bases: TGTGCCTGGAGTGTACGGGGACTAGTCGGCCGACGCGGCACTTACAATGAGCAGTTCTTC. As protein: CAWSVRGLVGRRGTYNEQFF.

This clonotype has ten or more counts. This chain's CDR3 is CASSHTTATNEKLFF. CDR3 coding DNA: TGTGCCAGCAGCCACACGACAGCAACTAATGAAAAACTGTTTTTT. This chain uses TRBV12-3 or TRBV12-4 with TRBJ1-4, with a tentative D call TRBD1 (5 bases). The CDR3 totals 15 residues. Trimming removed 6 bases at V and 0 bases at J, with 11 bases between.

This clonotype was seen repeatedly, ten times or more. This chain connects TRBV11-3 to TRBJ2-3, with D possibly matching TRBD2 (6 bases). The V end lost 1 base, the J end lost 6 bases, and 14 bases lay between the germline ends. CDR1 and CDR2 (germline): SGHNT, YENEEA. This CDR3 comprises 15 residues. The CDR3 loop reads CASSLAGPGVDTQYF. The CDR3 DNA reads TGTGCCAGCAGCTTAGCGGGACCGGGGGTCGATACGCAGTATTTT.

This clonotype was recorded many times. CDR3 coding DNA: TGCGCCACCAAGCTTCAATCAAACACTGAAGCTTTCTTT. Amino acids: CATKLQSNTEAFF. This chain links TRBV5-1 with TRBJ1-1; D remains ambiguous. CDR1 and CDR2 (germline): SGHRS, YFSETQ. CDR3 length equals 13 residues. Deletions cut 9 bases from V and 2 bases from J, with 14 bases between. The complete variable domain, with remaining parts taken from reference TRBV5-1 and TRBJ1-1, reads KAGVTQTPRYLIKTRGQQVTLSCSPISGHRSVSWYQQTPGQGLQFLFEYFSETQRNKGNFPGRFSGRQFSNSRSEMNVSTLELGDSALYLCATKLQSNTEAFFGQGTRLTVV.